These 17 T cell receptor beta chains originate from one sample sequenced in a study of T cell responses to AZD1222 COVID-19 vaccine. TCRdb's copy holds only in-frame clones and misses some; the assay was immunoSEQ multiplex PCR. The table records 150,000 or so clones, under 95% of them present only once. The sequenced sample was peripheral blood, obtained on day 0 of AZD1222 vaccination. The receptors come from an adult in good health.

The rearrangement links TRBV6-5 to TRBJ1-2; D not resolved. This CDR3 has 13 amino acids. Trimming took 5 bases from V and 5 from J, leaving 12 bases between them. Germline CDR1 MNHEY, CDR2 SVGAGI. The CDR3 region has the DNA TGTGCCAGCAGTACCCCCCCGGGGTATGGCTACACCTTC. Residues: CASSTPPGYGYTF.

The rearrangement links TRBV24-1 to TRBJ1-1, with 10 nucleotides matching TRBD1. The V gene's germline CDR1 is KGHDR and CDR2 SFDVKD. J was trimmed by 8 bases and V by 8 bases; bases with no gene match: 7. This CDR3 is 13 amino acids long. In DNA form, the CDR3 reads TGTGCCACCATGTCGGGACAGGGGCCCGAAGCTTTCTTT. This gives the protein CATMSGQGPEAFF.

CDR3 sequence reads: CASSQEGGAAYNEQFF. CDR3 sequence (DNA): TGTGCCAGCAGCCAAGAAGGCGGAGCAGCCTACAATGAGCAGTTCTTC. The J gene is TRBJ2-1, the V gene TRBV4-2; D gene uncertain. CDR1 and CDR2 from the germline V gene are LGHNA and YNFKEQ. This CDR3 has 16 residues. V lost 0 bases, J lost 2 bases, and 11 bases lay in between.

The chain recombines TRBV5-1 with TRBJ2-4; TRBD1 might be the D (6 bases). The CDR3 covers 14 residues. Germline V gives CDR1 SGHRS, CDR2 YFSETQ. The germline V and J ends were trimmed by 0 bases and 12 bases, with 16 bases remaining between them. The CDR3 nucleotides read TGCGCCAGCAGCTTGGCCGATAGGGGGATGGATCAGTACTTC. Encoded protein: CASSLADRGMDQYF. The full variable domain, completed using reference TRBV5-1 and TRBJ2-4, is KAGVTQTPRYLIKTRGQQVTLSCSPISGHRSVSWYQQTPGQGLQFLFEYFSETQRNKGNFPGRFSGRQFSNSRSEMNVSTLELGDSALYLCASSLADRGMDQYFGAGTRLSVL.

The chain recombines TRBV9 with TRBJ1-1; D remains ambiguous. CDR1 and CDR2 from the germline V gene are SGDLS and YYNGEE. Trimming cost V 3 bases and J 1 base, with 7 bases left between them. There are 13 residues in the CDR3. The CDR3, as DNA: TGTGCCAGCAGCGGAGACACGAACACTGAAGCTTTCTTT. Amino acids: CASSGDTNTEAFF.

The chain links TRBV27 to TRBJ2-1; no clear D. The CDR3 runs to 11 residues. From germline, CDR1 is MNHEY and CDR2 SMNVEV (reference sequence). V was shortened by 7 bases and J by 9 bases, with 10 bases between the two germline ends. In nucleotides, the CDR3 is TGTGCCAGCATCGGGTCGGGTGAGCAGTTCTTC. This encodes CASIGSGEQFF.

As DNA, the CDR3 is TGTGCCTGGAGTGTAAACAGGGGGGAGCCCCAGCATTTT. Amino acid sequence: CAWSVNRGEPQHF. V gene TRBV30 combines with J gene TRBJ1-5, with 8 nucleotides matching TRBD1. Unmatched junction bases numbered 3, after V lost 0 bases and J lost 8 bases. CDR3 length equals 13 residues. The germline V gene encodes CDR1 GTSNPN and CDR2 SVGIG (reference sequence).

CDR3 sequence: CASSQVSGARYNSPLHF. The CDR3 DNA sequence: TGTGCCAGCAGCCAAGTATCGGGGGCTAGGTATAATTCACCCCTCCACTTT. V gene TRBV3-1 (or the pseudogene TRBV3-2) combines with J gene TRBJ1-6, with D perhaps TRBD1 (6 bases). V was pared by 1 base and J by 4 bases, with 14 bases between. Germline CDR1 and CDR2: LGHDT and YNNKEL (reference sequence). This CDR3 comprises 17 residues.

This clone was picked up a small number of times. The DNA for the CDR3 is TGTGCCAGCAGCACCGAACAGGGGCGGGGGTTCAATGAGCAGTTCTTC. This gives the protein CASSTEQGRGFNEQFF. V and J are TRBV5-4 and TRBJ2-1; tentatively, D is TRBD1 or TRBD2 (7 bases each). CDR3 length equals 16 residues. Germline values: CDR1 SGHNT, CDR2 YYREEE (reference sequence). V gave up 4 bases and J gave up 6 bases, with 20 bases separating them. Full variable domain (outside the CDR3, taken from reference TRBV5-4 and TRBJ2-1): ETGVTQSPTHLIKTRGQQVTLRCSSQSGHNTVSWYQQALGQGPQFIFQYYREEENGRGNFPPRFSGLQFPNYSSELNVNALELDDSALYLCASSTEQGRGFNEQFFGPGTRLTVL.

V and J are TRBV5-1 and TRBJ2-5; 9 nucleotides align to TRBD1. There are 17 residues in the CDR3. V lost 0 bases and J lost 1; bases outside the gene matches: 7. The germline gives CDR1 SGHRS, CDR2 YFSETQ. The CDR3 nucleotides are TGCGCCAGCAGCTTGGATACAGGGGGCGGGTTCCAAGAGACCCAGTACTTC. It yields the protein CASSLDTGGGFQETQYF.

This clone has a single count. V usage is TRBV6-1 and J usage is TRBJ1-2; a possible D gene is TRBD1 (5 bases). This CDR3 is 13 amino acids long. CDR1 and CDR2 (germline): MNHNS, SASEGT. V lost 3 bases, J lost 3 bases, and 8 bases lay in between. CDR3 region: CASSDSTDYGYTF. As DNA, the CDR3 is TGTGCCAGCAGTGATTCGACAGACTATGGCTACACCTTC.

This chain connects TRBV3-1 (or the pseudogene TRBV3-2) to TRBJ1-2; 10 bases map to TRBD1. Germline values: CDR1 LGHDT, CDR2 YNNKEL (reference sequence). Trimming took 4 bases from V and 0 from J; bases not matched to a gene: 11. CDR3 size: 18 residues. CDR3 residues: CASSPLRTGGSANYGYTF. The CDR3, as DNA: TGTGCCAGCAGCCCCCTAAGGACAGGGGGATCAGCTAACTATGGCTACACCTTC.

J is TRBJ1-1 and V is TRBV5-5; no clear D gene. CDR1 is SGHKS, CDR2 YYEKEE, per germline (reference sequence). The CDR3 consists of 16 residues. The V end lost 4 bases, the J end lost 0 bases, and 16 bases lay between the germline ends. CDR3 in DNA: TGTGCCAGCAGCCCTCCGGCCCCGCTCATGAACACTGAAGCTTTCTTT. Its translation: CASSPPAPLMNTEAFF.

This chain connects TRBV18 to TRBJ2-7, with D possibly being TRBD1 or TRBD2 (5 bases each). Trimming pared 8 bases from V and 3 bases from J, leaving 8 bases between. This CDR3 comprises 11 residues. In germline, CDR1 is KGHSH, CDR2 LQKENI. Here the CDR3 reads CASGDLYEQYF. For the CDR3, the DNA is TGTGCCAGCGGGGACCTCTACGAGCAGTACTTC.

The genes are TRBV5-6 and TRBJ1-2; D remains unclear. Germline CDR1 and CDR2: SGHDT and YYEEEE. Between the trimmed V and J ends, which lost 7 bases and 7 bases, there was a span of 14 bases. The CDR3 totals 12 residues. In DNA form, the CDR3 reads TGTGCCAGCCAGACGGTTCCGAGTGGCTACACCTTC. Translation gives CASQTVPSGYTF.

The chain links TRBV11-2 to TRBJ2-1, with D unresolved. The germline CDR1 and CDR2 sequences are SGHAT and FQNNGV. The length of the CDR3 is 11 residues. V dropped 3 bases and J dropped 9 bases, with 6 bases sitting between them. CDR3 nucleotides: TGTGCCAGCAGCTTGTACTTTGAGCAGTTCTTC. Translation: CASSLYFEQFF. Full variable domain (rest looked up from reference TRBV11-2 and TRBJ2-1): EAGVAQSPRYKIIEKRQSVAFWCNPISGHATLYWYQQILGQGPKLLIQFQNNGVVDDSQLPKDRFSAERLKGVDSTLKIQPAKLEDSAVYLCASSLYFEQFFGPGTRLTVL.

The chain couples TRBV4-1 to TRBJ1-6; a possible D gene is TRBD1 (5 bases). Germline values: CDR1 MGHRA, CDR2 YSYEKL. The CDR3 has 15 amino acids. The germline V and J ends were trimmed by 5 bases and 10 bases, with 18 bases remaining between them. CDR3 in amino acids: CASSFPGDSLSPLHF. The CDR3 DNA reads TGCGCCAGCAGCTTCCCCGGGGACTCCCTATCACCCCTCCACTTT.